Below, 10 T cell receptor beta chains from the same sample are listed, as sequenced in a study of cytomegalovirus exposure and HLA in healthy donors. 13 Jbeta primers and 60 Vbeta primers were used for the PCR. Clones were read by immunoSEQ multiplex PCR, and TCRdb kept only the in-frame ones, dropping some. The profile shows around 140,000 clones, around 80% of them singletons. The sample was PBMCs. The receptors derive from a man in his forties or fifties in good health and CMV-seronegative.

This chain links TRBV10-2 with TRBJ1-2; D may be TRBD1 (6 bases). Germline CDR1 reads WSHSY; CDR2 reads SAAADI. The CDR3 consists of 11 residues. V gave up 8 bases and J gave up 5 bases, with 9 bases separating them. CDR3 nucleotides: TGCGCCAGCGGGACACCGTATGGCTACACCTTC. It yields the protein CASGTPYGYTF.

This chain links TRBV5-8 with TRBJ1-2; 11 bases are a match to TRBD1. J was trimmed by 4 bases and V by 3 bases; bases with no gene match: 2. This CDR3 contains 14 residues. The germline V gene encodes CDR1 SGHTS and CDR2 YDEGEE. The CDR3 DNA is TGTGCCAGCAGCTGGGACAGGGGGTCCTATGGCTACACCTTC. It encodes CASSWDRGSYGYTF.

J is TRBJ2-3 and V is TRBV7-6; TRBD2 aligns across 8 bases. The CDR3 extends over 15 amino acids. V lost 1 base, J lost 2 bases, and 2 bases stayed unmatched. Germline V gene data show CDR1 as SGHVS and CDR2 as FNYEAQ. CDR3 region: CASSLVAGPTDTQYF. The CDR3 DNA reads TGTGCCAGCAGCTTAGTAGCGGGGCCCACAGATACGCAGTATTTT.

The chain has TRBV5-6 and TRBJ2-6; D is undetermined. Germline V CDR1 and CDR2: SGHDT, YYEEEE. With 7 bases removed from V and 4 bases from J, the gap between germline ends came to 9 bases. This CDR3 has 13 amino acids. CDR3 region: CASRSRGANVLTF. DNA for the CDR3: TGTGCCAGCCGGTCCCGGGGGGCCAACGTCCTGACTTTC.

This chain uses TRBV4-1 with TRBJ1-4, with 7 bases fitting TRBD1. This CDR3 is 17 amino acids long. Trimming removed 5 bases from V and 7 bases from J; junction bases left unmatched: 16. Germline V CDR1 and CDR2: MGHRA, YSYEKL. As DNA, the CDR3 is TGCGCCAGCAGCGTAAATTTCCCGGGACAGAGGCTTGAAAAACTGTTTTTT. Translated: CASSVNFPGQRLEKLFF.

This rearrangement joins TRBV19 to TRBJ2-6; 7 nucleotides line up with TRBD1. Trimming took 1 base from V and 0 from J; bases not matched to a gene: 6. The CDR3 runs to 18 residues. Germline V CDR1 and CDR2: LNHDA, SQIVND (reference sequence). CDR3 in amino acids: CASSIGTGVFSGANVLTF. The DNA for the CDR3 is TGTGCCAGTAGTATAGGGACAGGTGTCTTCTCTGGGGCCAACGTCCTGACTTTC.

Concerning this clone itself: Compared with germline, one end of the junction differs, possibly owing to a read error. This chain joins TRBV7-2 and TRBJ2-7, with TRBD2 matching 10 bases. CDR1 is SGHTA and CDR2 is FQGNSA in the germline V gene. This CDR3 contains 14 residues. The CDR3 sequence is CASSFLAGDYAQYF. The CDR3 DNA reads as TGTGCCAGCAGCTTCCTAGCGGGGGACTACGCGCAGTACTTC.

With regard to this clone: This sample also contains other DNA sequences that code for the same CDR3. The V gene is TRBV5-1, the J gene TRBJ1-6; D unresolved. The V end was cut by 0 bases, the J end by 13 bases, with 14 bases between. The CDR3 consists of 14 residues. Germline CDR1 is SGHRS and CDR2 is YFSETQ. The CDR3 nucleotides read TGCGCCAGCAGCTTGGACAGTATCATTTCGCCCCTCCACTTT. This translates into CASSLDSIISPLHF.

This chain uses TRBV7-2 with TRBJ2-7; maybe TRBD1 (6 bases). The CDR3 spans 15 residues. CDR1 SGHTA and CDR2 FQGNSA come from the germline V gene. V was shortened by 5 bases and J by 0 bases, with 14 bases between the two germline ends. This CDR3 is CASSEDRRISYEQYF. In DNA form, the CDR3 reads TGTGCCAGCAGCGAGGACAGACGAATCTCCTACGAGCAGTACTTC.

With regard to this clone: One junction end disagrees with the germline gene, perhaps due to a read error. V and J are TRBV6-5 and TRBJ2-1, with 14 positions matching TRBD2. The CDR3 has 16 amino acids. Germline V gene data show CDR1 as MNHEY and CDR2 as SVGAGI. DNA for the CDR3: TGTGCCAGCAGTTACCTGGGACTAGCGGGAGACAATCAGCAGTTCTTC. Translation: CASSYLGLAGDNQQFF.